Presented here are 30 T cell receptor beta chains from one specimen sequenced in a study of response to subunit inactivated influenza vaccine. Using its own MiXCR run on the RT-PCR reads, TCRdb lists one record per CDR3 protein. The sample consists of hundreds of thousands of distinct CDR3 sequences, roughly 15% of them appearing once. The sample here was PBMCs from blood, taken 14 days before vaccination. The origin of the receptors is a middle-aged man who received an inactivated influenza vaccine.

The J gene is TRBJ2-7, the V gene TRBV6-2 or TRBV6-3, with 12 bases lining up with TRBD2. The junction had 2 bases not matched to a gene; V was cut back by 2 bases and J by 0 bases. This CDR3 region has 16 residues. Germline CDR1 reads MNHEY; CDR2 reads SVGEGT. The CDR3 reads CASSYRTSGNSYEQYF. The CDR3 region has the DNA TGTGCCAGCAGTTACCGGACTAGCGGGAACTCCTACGAGCAGTACTTC.

This clonotype has just a few counts. The chain carries TRBV9 and TRBJ2-1; 8 bases map to TRBD2. The CDR3 spans 17 residues. The J segment lost 7 bases and the V segment lost 0 bases, leaving 12 bases of the junction unmatched. The germline gives CDR1 SGDLS, CDR2 YYNGEE. The CDR3 nucleotides are TGTGCCAGCAGCGTAGGGGGTGGTAGCGGGGTTTTGAATGAGCAGTTCTTC. It yields the protein CASSVGGGSGVLNEQFF.

This chain connects TRBV27 to TRBJ1-6; D ambiguous. This CDR3 region has 17 residues. CDR1 is MNHEY and CDR2 is SMNVEV in the germline V gene (reference sequence). The ends were cut back, 3 bases at V and 0 bases at J, with 12 bases in the middle. The CDR3 DNA sequence: TGTGCCAGCAGTTTGGCGCGGGTTAGCTCCTATAATTCACCCCTCCACTTT. Its translation: CASSLARVSSYNSPLHF.

V usage is TRBV15 and J usage is TRBJ2-2; 11 positions agree with TRBD2. The CDR3 length is 17 residues. Germline-derived CDR1 and CDR2 are LNHNV and YYDKDF (reference sequence). With V trimmed by 0 bases and J by 5 bases, 5 bases remained unmatched. CDR3 sequence (DNA): TGTGCCACCAGCAGAGATTTAAGACTAGCGGGAACCGGGGAGCTGTTTTTT. As protein: CATSRDLRLAGTGELFF.

The rearrangement links TRBV11-2 to TRBJ1-6, with D perhaps matching TRBD1 (5 bases). Between the trimmed V and J ends, which lost 5 bases and 6 bases, there was a span of 14 bases. The germline CDR1 and CDR2 sequences are SGHAT and FQNNGV. The CDR3 runs to 15 residues. The CDR3: CASSQTGLSNSPLHF. In DNA, the CDR3 is TGTGCCAGCAGCCAAACAGGTTTAAGTAATTCACCCCTCCACTTT.

The V call is TRBV29-1, the J call TRBJ2-7, with D possibly being TRBD1 (5 bases). CDR1 SQVTM and CDR2 ANQGSEA come from the germline V gene. The CDR3 runs 13 residues. Between the trimmed V and J ends, which lost 2 bases and 2 bases, there was a span of 10 bases. The CDR3 is CSVELGAPYEQYF. The CDR3 coding sequence is TGCAGCGTTGAATTAGGGGCCCCCTACGAGCAGTACTTC.

About this clonotype: A read error may produce the germline difference seen at one junction end. The chain couples TRBV4-2 to TRBJ1-1; 8 bases line up with TRBD1. Looked up from germline, CDR1 is LGHNA and CDR2 is YNFKEQ. CDR3 length: 15 residues. The CDR3 DNA reads TGTGCCAGCAGCCAAGGGACAGGGTATAACATTGAAGCTTTCTTT. It codes for CASSQGTGYNIEAFF.

This clonotype came up many times. The chain joins TRBV3-1 to TRBJ2-1; 7 bases are a match to TRBD1. V was clipped by 8 bases and J by 5 bases; unmatched bases: 6. Per the germline V gene, CDR1 is LGHDT and CDR2 is YNNKEL (reference sequence). The CDR3 runs to 13 residues. The CDR3 reads CASGRDSNNEQFF. The CDR3 DNA reads TGTGCCAGCGGCAGGGACAGTAACAATGAGCAGTTCTTC.

The chain uses TRBV29-1 and TRBJ2-3, with 7 bases identical to TRBD2. This CDR3 has 14 amino acids. Germline trimming cut 6 bases from V and 1 base from J; bases unmatched to any gene: 7. Germline lookup yields CDR1 SQVTM and CDR2 ANQGSEA. The CDR3 is CSVVRAGGTDTQYF. CDR3 nucleotide sequence: TGCAGCGTCGTGAGGGCGGGGGGCACAGATACGCAGTATTTT.

There are a few counts of this clonotype. This sequence joins TRBV7-2 and TRBJ2-1; 8 nucleotides agree with TRBD1. This CDR3 comprises 15 residues. Germline CDR1 SGHTA, CDR2 FQGNSA. Losses at the gene ends were 3 bases for V and 1 base for J; bases not matched to a gene: 2. The CDR3 loop reads CASSFGDRSYNEQFF. In nucleotides, the CDR3 is TGTGCCAGCAGCTTCGGGGACAGGTCCTACAATGAGCAGTTCTTC.

This clonotype was found a few times. This sequence may be a read error, since a much larger clone differs from it by one base. The chain employs TRBV7-9 and TRBJ2-5; no firm D call. This CDR3 has 11 residues. Trimming cost V 8 bases and J 2 bases, with 6 bases left between them. The germline V gene encodes CDR1 SEHNR and CDR2 FQNEAQ (reference sequence). The CDR3 DNA follows: TGTGCCAGCGGTCGTCAAGAGACCCAGTACTTC. It encodes CASGRQETQYF.

This clonotype has at least ten counts. This rearrangement joins TRBV6-5 to TRBJ2-1; 12 positions agree with TRBD1. Germline V gene sequence: CDR1 MNHEY, CDR2 SVGAGI. The CDR3 totals 15 residues. Trimming removed 1 base from V and 8 bases from J; junction bases left unmatched: 3. The CDR3 reads CASSYWDRGQDEQFF. CDR3 DNA sequence: TGTGCCAGCAGTTACTGGGACAGGGGGCAGGATGAGCAGTTCTTC.

The sample holds a few counts of this clonotype. V gene TRBV12-3 or TRBV12-4 combines with J gene TRBJ1-1; TRBD1 might be the D (5 bases). The length of the CDR3 is 13 residues. Trimming took 4 bases from V and 5 from J, leaving 11 bases between them. The CDR3 spells CASSSSWGTEAFF. CDR3 nucleotide sequence: TGTGCCAGCAGTTCCAGCTGGGGGACTGAAGCTTTCTTT.

This clonotype occurred many times. The gene calls are TRBV5-6 and TRBJ2-7; D possibly corresponds to TRBD2 (5 bases). The CDR3 is made up of 14 amino acids. V shed 0 bases and J shed 3 bases, with 10 bases lying between them. Germline lookup yields CDR1 SGHDT and CDR2 YYEEEE. The DNA for the CDR3 is TGTGCCAGCAGCTTGGGTGGACTCAACTACGAGCAGTACTTC. Translation: CASSLGGLNYEQYF.

This clonotype was picked up a small number of times. V is TRBV3-1 and J is TRBJ2-3; D may be TRBD1 (6 bases). Germline V lookup: CDR1 LGHDT, CDR2 YNNKEL (reference sequence). The CDR3 has 14 residues. V lost 4 bases and J 3 bases, leaving 11 bases between the germline ends. This CDR3 reads CASSRSQGTDTQYF. CDR3 nucleotides: TGTGCCAGCAGCCGGTCTCAGGGGACAGATACGCAGTATTTT.

This clonotype appeared a few times. The V and J genes are TRBV12-3 or TRBV12-4 and TRBJ1-1; no reliable D call. V lost 0 bases to trimming and J lost 5 bases, with 10 bases between them. The CDR3 consists of 14 residues. The CDR3: CASSLARVMTEAFF. The CDR3, as DNA: TGTGCCAGCAGTTTAGCGCGGGTTATGACTGAAGCTTTCTTT.

J is TRBJ1-1 and V is TRBV7-9, with a possible D match to TRBD1 (5 bases). The CDR3 sequence is 12 residues long. CDR1 and CDR2 from the germline V gene are SEHNR and FQNEAQ (reference sequence). Trimming removed 7 bases from V and 5 bases from J, with 11 bases in between. DNA of the CDR3: TGTGCCAGCACCCCGGGGGATACTGAAGCTTTCTTT. Its protein product is CASTPGDTEAFF.

V is TRBV4-2 and J is TRBJ2-7, with TRBD1 matching over 8 bases. Trimming cost V 6 bases and J 0 bases; bases outside gene matches: 10. Germline CDR1 and CDR2: LGHNA and YNFKEQ. The CDR3 runs 16 residues. This CDR3 is CASSRTGTGSSYEQYF. CDR3 DNA sequence: TGTGCCAGCAGTCGAACCGGGACAGGAAGCTCCTACGAGCAGTACTTC.

This chain connects TRBV28 to TRBJ2-1; possible D gene TRBD1, 6 bases. The CDR3 sequence is 15 residues long. V lost 6 bases and J 2 bases, leaving 14 bases between the germline ends. Germline lookup yields CDR1 MDHEN and CDR2 SYDVKM. CDR3 protein: CASSLPGAPYNEQFF. As DNA, the CDR3 is TGTGCCAGCAGCCTGCCAGGGGCTCCCTACAATGAGCAGTTCTTC.

This clonotype was observed a handful of times. This chain uses TRBV6-4 with TRBJ2-3, with a weak D call TRBD2 (6 bases). The V gene lost 8 bases and the J gene lost 1 base, with 13 bases spanning the gap. Germline V gene lookup returns CDR1 MRHNA and CDR2 SNTAGT. The CDR3 extends over 14 amino acids. The CDR3 loop reads CASARTGGTDTQYF. The DNA for the CDR3 is TGTGCCAGCGCTCGGACGGGGGGCACAGATACGCAGTATTTT.

This clonotype came up a few times. The chain recombines TRBV6-2 or TRBV6-3 with TRBJ2-1, with 11 bases matching TRBD2. CDR3 length: 16 residues. After removal of 5 bases from V and 7 bases from J, the junction contained 10 bases not matched to a gene. Per germline, CDR1 MNHEY and CDR2 SVGEGT. The DNA for the CDR3 is TGTGCCAGCAGTGGGGTAGCGGGAGGGCCCCGGAATGAGCAGTTCTTC. Its protein product is CASSGVAGGPRNEQFF.

This clonotype was found a few times. V usage is TRBV6-2 or TRBV6-3 and J usage is TRBJ2-7; TRBD2 aligns across 8 bases. Losses at the gene ends were 6 bases for V and 2 bases for J; bases not matched to a gene: 6. Germline CDR1 reads MNHEY; CDR2 reads SVGEGT. CDR3 size: 14 residues. In DNA, the CDR3 is TGTGCCAGCAGGAGCGGGGGCCGAGCCTACGAGCAGTACTTC. Its translation: CASRSGGRAYEQYF.

This chain links TRBV7-7 with TRBJ2-5; D unresolved. V lost 5 bases to trimming and J lost 4 bases, with 11 bases between them. The CDR3 sequence is 13 residues long. The germline V gene encodes CDR1 SSHAT and CDR2 FNYEAQ (reference sequence). The CDR3 region has the DNA TGTGCCAGCAGCCTCGGACGGACAGAGACCCAGTACTTC. This encodes CASSLGRTETQYF. Full variable domain (outside the CDR3, taken from reference TRBV7-7 and TRBJ2-5): GAGVSQSPRYKVTKRGQDVTLRCDPISSHATLYWYQQALGQGPEFLTYFNYEAQPDKSGLPSDRFSAERPEGSISTLTIQRTEQRDSAMYRCASSLGRTETQYFGPGTRLLVL.

The count of this clonotype is one. V is TRBV7-7 and J is TRBJ2-7; maybe TRBD1 (6 bases). Trimming removed 4 bases at V and 2 bases at J, with 12 bases between. The germline gives CDR1 SSHAT, CDR2 FNYEAQ (reference sequence). This CDR3 is built from 14 residues. CDR3 amino acids: CASSYRVGAYEQYF. CDR3 coding DNA: TGTGCCAGCAGCTACAGGGTGGGGGCCTACGAGCAGTACTTC. Variable domain in full (rest from reference TRBV7-7 and TRBJ2-7): GAGVSQSPRYKVTKRGQDVTLRCDPISSHATLYWYQQALGQGPEFLTYFNYEAQPDKSGLPSDRFSAERPEGSISTLTIQRTEQRDSAMYRCASSYRVGAYEQYFGPGTRLTVT.

This clonotype appeared a few times. V usage is TRBV5-1 and J usage is TRBJ2-4; 11 bases agree with TRBD2. The length of the CDR3 is 16 residues. Germline V CDR1 and CDR2: SGHRS, YFSETQ. V trimming: 4 bases; J trimming: 3 bases; junction bases outside the gene matches: 6. CDR3 DNA: TGCGCCAGCAGCACCGGACTAGCGGGTTTCAAAAACATTCAGTACTTC. Its protein product is CASSTGLAGFKNIQYF.

In this sample, this clonotype turned up many times. The chain carries TRBV7-8 and TRBJ1-1, with D unclear. This CDR3 is built from 13 residues. The V and J ends lost 1 base and 1 base respectively, with 4 bases between them. Germline CDR1 reads SGHVS; CDR2 reads FQNEAQ. The CDR3 nucleotides read TGTGCCAGCAGCTTAGTCAAGAACACTGAAGCTTTCTTT. Amino acids: CASSLVKNTEAFF.

The chain employs TRBV12-3 or TRBV12-4 and TRBJ2-3; possible D gene TRBD2, 6 bases. This CDR3 is 15 amino acids long. The V end lost 3 bases, the J end lost 9 bases, and 19 bases lay between the germline ends. In DNA form, the CDR3 reads TGTGCCAGCAGTTTTAGGTCCGACCCGGGAGTCACGCAGTATTTT. This translates into CASSFRSDPGVTQYF.

CDR3 nucleotides: TGTGCCAGCAGCTCCCCGGGACTCTCCTTCCCAGATACGCAGTATTTT. Amino acid sequence: CASSSPGLSFPDTQYF. The chain links TRBV5-6 to TRBJ2-3; weak D call: TRBD2 (6 bases). The CDR3 totals 16 residues. Deletions cut 3 bases from V and 4 bases from J, with 18 bases between. Looked up from germline, CDR1 is SGHDT and CDR2 is YYEEEE. The full variable domain, with the rest looked up from reference TRBV5-6 and TRBJ2-3, is DAGVTQSPTHLIKTRGQQVTLRCSPKSGHDTVSWYQQALGQGPQFIFQYYEEEERQRGNFPDRFSGHQFPNYSSELNVNALLLGDSALYLCASSSPGLSFPDTQYFGPGTRLTVL.

This clonotype was picked up a small number of times. This chain links TRBV15 with TRBJ2-2; TRBD2 matches 13 bases. After removal of 0 bases from V and 3 bases from J, the junction contained 16 bases not matched to a gene. CDR1 is LNHNV, CDR2 YYDKDF, per germline (reference sequence). The CDR3 is 22 residues long. The DNA of the CDR3 is TGTGCCACCAGCAGAGATCACTGGAGCGGACTAGCGGGAGTGGGGGACACCGGGGAGCTGTTTTTT. It translates to CATSRDHWSGLAGVGDTGELFF. Full variable domain (rest looked up from reference TRBV15 and TRBJ2-2): DAMVIQNPRYQVTQFGKPVTLSCSQTLNHNVMYWYQQKSSQAPKLLFHYYDKDFNNEADTPDNFQSRRPNTSFCFLDIRSPGLGDTAMYLCATSRDHWSGLAGVGDTGELFFGEGSRLTVL.

This chain links TRBV6-5 with TRBJ2-3; D possibly matches TRBD1 or TRBD2 (5 bases each). The germline CDR1 and CDR2 sequences are MNHEY and SVGAGI. The CDR3 totals 16 residues. Trimming removed 4 bases at V and 1 base at J, with 15 bases between. The CDR3 DNA sequence: TGTGCCAGCAGTTCTACCGGGACCCGAGGCACAGATACGCAGTATTTT. This sequence encodes CASSSTGTRGTDTQYF.